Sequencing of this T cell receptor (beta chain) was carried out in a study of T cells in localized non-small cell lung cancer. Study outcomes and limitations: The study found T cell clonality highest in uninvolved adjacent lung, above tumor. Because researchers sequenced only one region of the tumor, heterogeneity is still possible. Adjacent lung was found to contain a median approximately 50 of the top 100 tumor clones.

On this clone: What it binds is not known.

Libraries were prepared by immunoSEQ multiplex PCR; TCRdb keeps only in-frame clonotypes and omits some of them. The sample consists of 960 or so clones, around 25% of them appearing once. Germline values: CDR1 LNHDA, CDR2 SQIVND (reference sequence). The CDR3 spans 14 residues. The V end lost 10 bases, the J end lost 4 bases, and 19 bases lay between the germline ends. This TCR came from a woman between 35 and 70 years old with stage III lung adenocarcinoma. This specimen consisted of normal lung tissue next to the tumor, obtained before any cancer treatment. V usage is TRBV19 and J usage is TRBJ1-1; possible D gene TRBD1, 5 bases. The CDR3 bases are TGTGCCACCGGGACCGGGAAAACCGGCACTGAAGCTTTCTTT. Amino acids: CATGTGKTGTEAFF.